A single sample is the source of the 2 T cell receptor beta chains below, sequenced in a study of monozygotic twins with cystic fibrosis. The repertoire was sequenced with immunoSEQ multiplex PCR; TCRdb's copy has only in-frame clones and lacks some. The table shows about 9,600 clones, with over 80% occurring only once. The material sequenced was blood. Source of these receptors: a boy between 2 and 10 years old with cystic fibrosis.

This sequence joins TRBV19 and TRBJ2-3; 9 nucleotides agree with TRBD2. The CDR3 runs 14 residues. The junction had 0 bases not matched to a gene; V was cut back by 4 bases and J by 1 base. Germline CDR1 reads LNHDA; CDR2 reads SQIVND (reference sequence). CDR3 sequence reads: CASSRLAGTDTQYF. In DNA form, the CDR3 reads TGTGCCAGTAGTAGACTAGCGGGCACAGATACGCAGTATTTT.

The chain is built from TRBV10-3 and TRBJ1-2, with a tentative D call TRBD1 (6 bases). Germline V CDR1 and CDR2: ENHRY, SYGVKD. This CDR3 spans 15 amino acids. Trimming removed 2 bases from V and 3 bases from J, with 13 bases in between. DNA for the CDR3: TGTGCCATCAGTGAGCTTTGGACAGCTTACTATGGCTACACCTTC. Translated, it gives CAISELWTAYYGYTF.